The source of this T cell receptor (beta chain) is a study of CD8 T cells in ankylosing spondylitis. General study findings and limits: Reportedly, disease-linked clones are significantly enriched in ankylosing spondylitis patients' matched synovial fluid.

Concerning this clonotype itself: As yet, its antigen is unknown. As the CDR3 is not closed by the conserved phenylalanine or tryptophan, this likely results from a read error.

One entry per CDR3 protein results from TCRdb running MiXCR on the 5' RACE reads. The data hold about 360,000 distinct CDR3 sequences, with over 12% observed a single time. This CDR3 is built from 16 residues. Germline CDR1 is SQVTM and CDR2 is ANQGSEA. V lost 1 base, J lost 4 bases, and 16 bases lay in between. V gene TRBV29-1 combines with J gene TRBJ2-2; no reliable D call. The sequenced material came from blood, either unsorted or a sorted T cell fraction (not recorded which). This receptor was obtained from a male donor with ankylosing spondylitis or in good health (not recorded which). DNA of the CDR3: TGCAGCGTTGAAGTAGGAACTACCGTGACCACCGGGGAGCTGTTTTTA. Protein: CSVEVGTTVTTGELFL.